These T cell receptor beta chains were read from a single sample in a study of cytomegalovirus exposure and HLA in healthy donors. Some clones are missing from TCRdb's copy, which holds only in-frame ones; the method was immunoSEQ multiplex PCR. The sample lists around 70,000 clones; approximately 93% were seen once. The sequenced material came from PBMCs. Receptors originate from a man aged 18 to 30 in good health and CMV-seropositive. The CDR3 runs from the conserved cysteine through the conserved F or W. Fields, in order: CDR3 DNA, CDR3 protein, V gene, clone size, D gene, J gene. D genes are given only for firm matches. Not every row has a clone size; where given, it reads once, few, many or a size class.

TGCAGCGTAGAAAGTCCCGGGAGGTCCAATGAGCAGTTCTTC | CSVESPGRSNEQFF | TRBV29-1 | - | TRBD2 | TRBJ2-1
TGTGCCAGCAGTGAAGTTGAGGGAACGAAAACTGAAGCTTTCTTT | CASSEVEGTKTEAFF | TRBV6-1 | - | - | TRBJ1-1
TGCGCCAGCAGCTTGGCGGGGTCTGGGGCCAACGTCCTGACTTTC | CASSLAGSGANVLTF | TRBV5-1 | - | - | TRBJ2-6
TGTGCCAGTAGTAAAACCGCGGATACGCAGTATTTT | CASSKTADTQYF | TRBV19 | few | - | TRBJ2-3
TGCGCCACTTCGAAGGGGATCGGTCTCGACACCGGGGAGCTGTTTTTT | CATSKGIGLDTGELFF | TRBV5-1 | - | - | TRBJ2-2
TGCGCCAGCAGCCAAGTGGAGGGACTAGCGGGAGACGAGCAGTACTTC | CASSQVEGLAGDEQYF | TRBV4-1 | once | TRBD2 | TRBJ2-7
TGTGCCAGCAGTGAAGGGCAGGGTCTAGGAGAGACCCAGTACTTC | CASSEGQGLGETQYF | TRBV6-1 | - | - | TRBJ2-5
TGTGCCAGCTCATCGGCAGATACGCAGTATTTT | CASSSADTQYF | TRBV18 | few | - | TRBJ2-3
TGTGCCAGCAAAGGGACTCCCGTCCCCGAGCAGTACTTC | CASKGTPVPEQYF | TRBV6-5 | once | - | TRBJ2-7
TGCAGCGTTGTTAGCGGCCAAGAGACCCAGTACTTC | CSVVSGQETQYF | TRBV29-1 | few | - | TRBJ2-5
TGTGCCAGCAGCCCGGGACAGCAAGGGGGGAAGACCCAGTACTTC | CASSPGQQGGKTQYF | TRBV5-6 | - | - | TRBJ2-5
TGTGCCAGCCGCGAGCGGGGGGCGCTGAACACCGGGGAGCTGTTTTTT | CASRERGALNTGELFF | TRBV28 | - | TRBD2 | TRBJ2-2
TGTGCCAGCATCCACGGGACTAGCGGGATCGTCGGACACGAGCAGTACTTC | CASIHGTSGIVGHEQYF | TRBV28 | once | TRBD2 | TRBJ2-7
TGTGCCAGCAGCGTAGGCCCTTGGACTAGCGGTAACAATGAGCAGTTCTTC | CASSVGPWTSGNNEQFF | TRBV9 | - | TRBD2 | TRBJ2-1
TGTGCCAGTAGTCCTAGGGACGTGCAGGGGGCCTTCTATGGCTACACCTTC | CASSPRDVQGAFYGYTF | TRBV19 | - | TRBD1 | TRBJ1-2
TGTGCCAGCAGTTATTCCTACACAGATACGCAGTATTTT | CASSYSYTDTQYF | TRBV6-5 | - | - | TRBJ2-3
TGTGCCAGCAGCCGGAGCGGGGGCTCCTACGAGCAGTACTTC | CASSRSGGSYEQYF | TRBV27 | - | TRBD2 | TRBJ2-7
TGTGCCCGAGGGGAGGCCGGGACAGCGCAGCCCCAGCATTTT | CARGEAGTAQPQHF | TRBV7-9 | - | TRBD1 | TRBJ1-5
TGTGCCAGCAGCTTAACAGGCGCCTCCCTGAGCACTGAAGCTTTCTTT | CASSLTGASLSTEAFF | TRBV11-3 | - | - | TRBJ1-1
TGTGCCAGAAGCCCAAGGGCTAGCGGACACTACGAGCAGTACTTC | CARSPRASGHYEQYF | TRBV5-3 | - | TRBD2 | TRBJ2-7
TGTGCCAGCGGGCAGGGAGCGGGGATCTCCTACGAGCAGTACTTC | CASGQGAGISYEQYF | TRBV7-8 | - | TRBD2 | TRBJ2-7
TGTGCCAGCAGTCGACAGGGGGAGGACGGGGAGCTGTTTTTT | CASSRQGEDGELFF | TRBV6-4 | - | TRBD1 | TRBJ2-2
TGTGCCAGTAGTATATCAGCGGGAGGGCAAGAGACCCAGTACTTC | CASSISAGGQETQYF | TRBV19 | - | TRBD2 | TRBJ2-5
TGTGCCAGCAGCTTCGGCAGGGGAACCAATACGCAGTATTTT | CASSFGRGTNTQYF | TRBV7-3 | - | - | TRBJ2-3
TGTGCCAGCAAACACCAGCTACTCGGGGAGACCCAGTACTTC | CASKHQLLGETQYF | TRBV25-1 | - | - | TRBJ2-5
TGCGCCAGCAGCCCGGGGGATAGTCCGCGGAAAACCTACGAGCAGTACTTC | CASSPGDSPRKTYEQYF | TRBV5-1 | - | - | TRBJ2-7
TGTGCCAGCAGCTTGGACAGGAATACGCAGTATTTT | CASSLDRNTQYF | TRBV5-4 | - | - | TRBJ2-3
TGTGCCAGCAGCTTAGCGACGGGAGGGCCGCACGAGCAGTACTTC | CASSLATGGPHEQYF | TRBV11-2 | - | TRBD2 | TRBJ2-7
TGTGCCAGCAGCTTGGTCCGAGGTAGCGGGAGGGCCATAGATACGCAGTATTTT | CASSLVRGSGRAIDTQYF | TRBV5-4 | - | TRBD2 | TRBJ2-3
TGTGCCAGCAGCTCACAGAGGGGGGAGACCCAGTACTTC | CASSSQRGETQYF | TRBV7-2 | - | - | TRBJ2-5
TGTGCCAGCGACGGGAGCTCCTACGAGCAGTACTTC | CASDGSSYEQYF | TRBV28 | few | - | TRBJ2-7
TGTGCCAGCAGTGACAGGACAGGCACTGAAGCTTTCTTT | CASSDRTGTEAFF | TRBV25-1 | - | TRBD1 | TRBJ1-1
TGTGCCAGCAGTTTCGGACAGGGTAACGGCTACACCTTC | CASSFGQGNGYTF | TRBV6-5 | - | TRBD1 | TRBJ1-2
TGTGCCAGCACCTCGAGGTCCATCTCTGGAAACACCATATATTTT | CASTSRSISGNTIYF | TRBV6-6 | - | - | TRBJ1-3
TGTGCCAGCAGCGTAGGGAAGGGGGCCGGGACAGGGATTTCTCGGACTGAAGCTTTCTTT | CASSVGKGAGTGISRTEAFF | TRBV9 | - | TRBD1 | TRBJ1-1
TGTGCCAGCAGTTACAGGGAGGGCTATGGCTACACCTTC | CASSYREGYGYTF | TRBV6-5 | - | - | TRBJ1-2
TGTGCCAGCAGCTTAGCGGCTTCCTACGAGCAGTACTTC | CASSLAASYEQYF | TRBV7-6 | - | - | TRBJ2-7
TGTGCCAGCAGTGAAGTGACAGGAGGTAATCAGCCCCAGCATTTT | CASSEVTGGNQPQHF | TRBV6-1 | - | - | TRBJ1-5
TGTGCCAGCGGTTTAAGTCCCCGAACGACAGGGGCACACTATGGCTACACCTTC | CASGLSPRTTGAHYGYTF | TRBV27 | - | TRBD1 | TRBJ1-2
TGTGCCAGCAGTGAGCGGGGTCAGGGGGCAGCAACTAATGAAAAACTGTTTTTT | CASSERGQGAATNEKLFF | TRBV2 | - | TRBD1 | TRBJ1-4
TGTGCCAGTACCCCGACTGCGACAGGGAAAAAGACCCAGTACTTC | CASTPTATGKKTQYF | TRBV19 | - | TRBD1 | TRBJ2-5
TGTGCCAGCAGTGAAGACGCGGGGGAGCAGTACTTC | CASSEDAGEQYF | TRBV2 | - | - | TRBJ2-7